This entry is about one T cell receptor beta chain. Its antigen is undetermined. Profiling relied on immunoSEQ multiplex PCR, and the TCRdb table lists in-frame clones only, not all of them. Of around 140,000 clones in the sample, around 85% were seen once. This entry belongs to a study of T cell responses to AZD1222 COVID-19 vaccine. Regarding the study as a whole: White British donors predominated, females outnumbered males, and clonal diversity was possibly underestimated.

The source is an adult in good health. This specimen was peripheral blood, taken on day 0 of AZD1222 vaccination.

CDR3 sequence reads: CASRLQGSNQPQHF. CDR3 nucleotides: TGTGCCAGCAGACTACAGGGGAGCAATCAGCCCCAGCATTTT. The rearrangement joins TRBV6-5 to TRBJ1-5, with 7 bases lining up with TRBD1. V dropped 6 bases and J dropped 1; count of bases not matched to a gene: 3. The length of the CDR3 is 14 residues. Germline V gene sequence: CDR1 MNHEY, CDR2 SVGAGI.